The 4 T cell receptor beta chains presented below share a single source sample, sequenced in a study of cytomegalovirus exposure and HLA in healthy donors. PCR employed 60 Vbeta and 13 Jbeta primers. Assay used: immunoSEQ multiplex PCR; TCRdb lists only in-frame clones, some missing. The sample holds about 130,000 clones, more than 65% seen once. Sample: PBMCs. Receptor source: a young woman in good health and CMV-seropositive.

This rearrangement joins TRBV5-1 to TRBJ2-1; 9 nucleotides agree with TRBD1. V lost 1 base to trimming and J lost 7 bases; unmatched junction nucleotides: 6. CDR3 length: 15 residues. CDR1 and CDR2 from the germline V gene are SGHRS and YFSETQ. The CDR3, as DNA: TGCGCCAGCAGCTTGCTCGGGACAGGGATAAATGAGCAGTTCTTC. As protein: CASSLLGTGINEQFF.

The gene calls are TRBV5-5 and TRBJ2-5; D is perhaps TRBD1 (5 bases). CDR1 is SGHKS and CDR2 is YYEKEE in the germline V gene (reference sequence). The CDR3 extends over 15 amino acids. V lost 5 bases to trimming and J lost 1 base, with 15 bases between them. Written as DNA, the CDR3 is TGTGCCAGCAGACTCAGAGGACACTCCCAAGAGACCCAGTACTTC. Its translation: CASRLRGHSQETQYF.

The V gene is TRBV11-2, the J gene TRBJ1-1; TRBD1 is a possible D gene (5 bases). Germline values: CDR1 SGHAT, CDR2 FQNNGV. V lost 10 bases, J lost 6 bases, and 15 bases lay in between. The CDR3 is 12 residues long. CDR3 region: CATLDGGAEAFF. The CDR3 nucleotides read TGTGCCACCCTCGACGGGGGAGCTGAAGCTTTCTTT.

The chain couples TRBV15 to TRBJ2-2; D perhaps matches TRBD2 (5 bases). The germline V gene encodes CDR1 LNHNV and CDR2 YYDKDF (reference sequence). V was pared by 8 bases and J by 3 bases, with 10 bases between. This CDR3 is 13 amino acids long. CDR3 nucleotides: TGTGCCACCGAGGGCTGGGACACCGGGGAGCTGTTTTTT. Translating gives CATEGWDTGELFF. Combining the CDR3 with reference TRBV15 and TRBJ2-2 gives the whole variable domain DAMVIQNPRYQVTQFGKPVTLSCSQTLNHNVMYWYQQKSSQAPKLLFHYYDKDFNNEADTPDNFQSRRPNTSFCFLDIRSPGLGDTAMYLCATEGWDTGELFFGEGSRLTVL.